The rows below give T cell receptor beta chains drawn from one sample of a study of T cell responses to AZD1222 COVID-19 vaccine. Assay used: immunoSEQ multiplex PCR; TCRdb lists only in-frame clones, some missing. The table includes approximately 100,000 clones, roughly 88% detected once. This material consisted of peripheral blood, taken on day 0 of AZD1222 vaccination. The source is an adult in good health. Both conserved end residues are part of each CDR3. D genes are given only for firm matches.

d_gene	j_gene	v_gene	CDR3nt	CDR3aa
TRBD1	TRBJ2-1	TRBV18	TGTGCCAGCTCACCAGGGACAGGGGGGTCCTACAATGAGCAGTTCTTC	CASSPGTGGSYNEQFF
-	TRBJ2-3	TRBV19	TGTGCCACCAATCATAAACGGGTAACCCCAGATACGCAGTATTTT	CATNHKRVTPDTQYF
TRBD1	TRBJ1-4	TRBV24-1	TGTGCCACCAGTGATGCCCAAGGGGGCAACAATGAAAAACTGTTTTTT	CATSDAQGGNNEKLFF
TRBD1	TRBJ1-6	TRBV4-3	TGCGCCAGCAGCCCCGGGACAGCCTATAATTCACCCCTCCACTTT	CASSPGTAYNSPLHF
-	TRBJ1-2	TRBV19	TGTGCCAGTAGGCCGGAATTAACAGGGTATGGTGGCTACACCTTC	CASRPELTGYGGYTF
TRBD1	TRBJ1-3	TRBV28	TGTGCCAGCAGTTTCGGGACAGTGCCTGGAAACACCATATATTTT	CASSFGTVPGNTIYF
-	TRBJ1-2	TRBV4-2	TGTGCCAGCAGCCAAGGGATTGACGGCTTCTATGGCTACACCTTC	CASSQGIDGFYGYTF
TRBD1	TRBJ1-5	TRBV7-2	TGTGCCAGCAGCTTAGGACAGGGGTTTCAGCCCCAGCATTTT	CASSLGQGFQPQHF
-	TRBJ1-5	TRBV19	TGTGCCAGTCAAGGGCACCTTCGAAAGCCCCAGCATTTT	CASQGHLRKPQHF
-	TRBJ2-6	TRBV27	TGTGCCAGCAGTTTACAACAGGGATACTCTGGGGCCAACGTCCTGACTTTC	CASSLQQGYSGANVLTF